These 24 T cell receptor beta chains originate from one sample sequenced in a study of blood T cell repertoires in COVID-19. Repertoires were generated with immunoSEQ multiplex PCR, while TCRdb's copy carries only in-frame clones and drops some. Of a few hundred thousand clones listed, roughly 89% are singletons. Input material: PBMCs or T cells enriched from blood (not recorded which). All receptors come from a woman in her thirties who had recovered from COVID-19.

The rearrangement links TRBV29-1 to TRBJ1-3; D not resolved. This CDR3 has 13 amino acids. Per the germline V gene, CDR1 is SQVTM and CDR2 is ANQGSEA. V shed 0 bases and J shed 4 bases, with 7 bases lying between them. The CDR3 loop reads CSVEDLQGNTIYF. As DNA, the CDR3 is TGCAGCGTTGAAGATCTTCAGGGAAACACCATATATTTT.

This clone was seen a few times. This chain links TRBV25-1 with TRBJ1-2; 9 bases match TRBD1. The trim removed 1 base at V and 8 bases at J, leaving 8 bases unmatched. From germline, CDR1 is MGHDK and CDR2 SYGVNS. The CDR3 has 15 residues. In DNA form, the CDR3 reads TGTGCCAGCAGTGAATTTACAGGGGGCGAATCAGGCTACACCTTC. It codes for CASSEFTGGESGYTF.

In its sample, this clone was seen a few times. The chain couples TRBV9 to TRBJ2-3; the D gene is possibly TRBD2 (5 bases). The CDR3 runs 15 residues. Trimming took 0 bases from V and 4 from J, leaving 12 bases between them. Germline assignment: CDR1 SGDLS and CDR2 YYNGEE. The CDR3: CASSVDGIVADTQYF. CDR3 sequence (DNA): TGTGCCAGCAGCGTAGACGGGATCGTGGCAGATACGCAGTATTTT. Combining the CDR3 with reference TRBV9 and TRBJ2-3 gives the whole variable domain DSGVTQTPKHLITATGQRVTLRCSPRSGDLSVYWYQQSLDQGLQFLIQYYNGEERAKGNILERFSAQQFPDLHSELNLSSLELGDSALYFCASSVDGIVADTQYFGPGTRLTVL.

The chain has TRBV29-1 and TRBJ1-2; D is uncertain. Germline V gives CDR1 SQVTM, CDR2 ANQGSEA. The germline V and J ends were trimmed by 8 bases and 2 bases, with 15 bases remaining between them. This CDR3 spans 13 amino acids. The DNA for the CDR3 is TGCAGCTTAGACTTGGGAGAGAACTATGGCTACACCTTC. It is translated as CSLDLGENYGYTF.

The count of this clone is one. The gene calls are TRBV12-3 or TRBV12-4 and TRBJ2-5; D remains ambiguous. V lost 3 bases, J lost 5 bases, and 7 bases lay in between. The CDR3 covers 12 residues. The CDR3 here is CASSLLGETQYF. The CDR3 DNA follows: TGTGCCAGCAGTTTGCTCGGGGAGACCCAGTACTTC.

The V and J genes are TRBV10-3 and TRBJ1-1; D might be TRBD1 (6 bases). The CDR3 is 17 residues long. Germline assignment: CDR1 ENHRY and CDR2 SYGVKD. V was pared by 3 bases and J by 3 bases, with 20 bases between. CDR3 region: CAISEWTRGRGDTEAFF. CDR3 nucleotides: TGTGCCATCAGTGAATGGACTAGGGGTAGGGGGGACACTGAAGCTTTCTTT.

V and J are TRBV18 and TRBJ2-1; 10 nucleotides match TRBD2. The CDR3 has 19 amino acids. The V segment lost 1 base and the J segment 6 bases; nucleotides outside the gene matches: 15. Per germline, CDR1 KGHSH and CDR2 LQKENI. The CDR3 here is CASSPLSSGRASGSNEQFF. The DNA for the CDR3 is TGTGCCAGCTCACCACTTTCAAGCGGGAGGGCCTCGGGGAGCAATGAGCAGTTCTTC.

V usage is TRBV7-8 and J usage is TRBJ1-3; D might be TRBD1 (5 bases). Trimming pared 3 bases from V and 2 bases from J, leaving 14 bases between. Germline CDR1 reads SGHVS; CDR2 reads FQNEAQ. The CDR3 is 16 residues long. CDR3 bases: TGTGCCAGCAGCTTCCCCCGGGGGACCGCTGGAAACACCATATATTTT. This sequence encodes CASSFPRGTAGNTIYF. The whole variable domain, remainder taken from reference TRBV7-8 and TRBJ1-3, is GAGVSQSPRYKVAKRGQDVALRCDPISGHVSLFWYQQALGQGPEFLTYFQNEAQLDKSGLPSDRFFAERPEGSVSTLKIQRTQQEDSAVYLCASSFPRGTAGNTIYFGEGSWLTVV.

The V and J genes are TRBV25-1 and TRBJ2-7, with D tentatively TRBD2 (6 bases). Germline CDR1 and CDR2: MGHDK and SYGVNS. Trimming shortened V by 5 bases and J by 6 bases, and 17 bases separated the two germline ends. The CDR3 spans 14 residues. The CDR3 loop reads CASSPGTFGGEQYF. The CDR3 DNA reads TGTGCCAGCAGTCCCGGGACCTTCGGGGGCGAGCAGTACTTC.

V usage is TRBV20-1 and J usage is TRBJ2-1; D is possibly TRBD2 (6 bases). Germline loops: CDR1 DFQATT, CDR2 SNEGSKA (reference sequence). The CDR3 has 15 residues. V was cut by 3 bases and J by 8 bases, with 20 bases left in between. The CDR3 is CSASSPASATDEQFF. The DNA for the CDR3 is TGCAGTGCTAGTTCGCCGGCTAGCGCTACCGATGAGCAGTTCTTC.

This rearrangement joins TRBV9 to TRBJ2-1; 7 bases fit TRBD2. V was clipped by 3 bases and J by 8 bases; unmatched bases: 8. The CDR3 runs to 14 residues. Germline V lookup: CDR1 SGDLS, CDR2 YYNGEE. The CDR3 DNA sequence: TGTGCCAGCAGCGCCCAGGGACTAATCTATGAGCAGTTCTTC. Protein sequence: CASSAQGLIYEQFF.

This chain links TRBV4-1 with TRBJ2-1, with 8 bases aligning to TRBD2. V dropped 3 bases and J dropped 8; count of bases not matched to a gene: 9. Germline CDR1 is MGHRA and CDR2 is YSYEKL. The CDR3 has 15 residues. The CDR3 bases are TGCGCCAGCAGCCAGCAGCGGGAGTGGCAGGATGAGCAGTTCTTC. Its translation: CASSQQREWQDEQFF.

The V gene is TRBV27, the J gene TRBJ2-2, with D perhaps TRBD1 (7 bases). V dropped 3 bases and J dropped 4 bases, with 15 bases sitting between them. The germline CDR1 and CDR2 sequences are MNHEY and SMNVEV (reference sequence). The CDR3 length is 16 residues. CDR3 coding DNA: TGTGCCAGCAGTTTTAGGGGGCTAGCGATCACCGGGGAGCTGTTTTTT. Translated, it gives CASSFRGLAITGELFF.

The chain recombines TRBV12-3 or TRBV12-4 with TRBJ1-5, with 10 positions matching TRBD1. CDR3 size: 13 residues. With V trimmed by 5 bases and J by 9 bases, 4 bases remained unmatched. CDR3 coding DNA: TGTGCCAGCAGTCGGGACAGGGGTAGGCCCCAGCATTTT. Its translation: CASSRDRGRPQHF.

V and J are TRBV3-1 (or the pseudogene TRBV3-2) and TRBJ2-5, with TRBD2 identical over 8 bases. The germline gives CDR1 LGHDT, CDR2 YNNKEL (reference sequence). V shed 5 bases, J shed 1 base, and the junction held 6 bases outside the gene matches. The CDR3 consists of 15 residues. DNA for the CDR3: TGTGCCAGCAGCGGACGGGAGGGCCCCCAAGAGACCCAGTACTTC. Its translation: CASSGREGPQETQYF.

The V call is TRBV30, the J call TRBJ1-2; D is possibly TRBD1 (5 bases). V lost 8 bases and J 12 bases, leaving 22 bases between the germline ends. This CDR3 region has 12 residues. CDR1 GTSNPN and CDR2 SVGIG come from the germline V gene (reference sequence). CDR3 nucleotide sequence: TGTGCCGCGGGGGAGTTAGGATTCTTGCACACCTTC. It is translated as CAAGELGFLHTF.

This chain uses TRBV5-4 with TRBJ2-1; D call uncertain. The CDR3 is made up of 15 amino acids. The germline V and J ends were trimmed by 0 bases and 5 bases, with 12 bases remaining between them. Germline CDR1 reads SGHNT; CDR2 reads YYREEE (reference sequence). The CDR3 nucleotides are TGTGCCAGCAGCTTGGAGAGAGGCGGTAACAATGAGCAGTTCTTC. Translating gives CASSLERGGNNEQFF.

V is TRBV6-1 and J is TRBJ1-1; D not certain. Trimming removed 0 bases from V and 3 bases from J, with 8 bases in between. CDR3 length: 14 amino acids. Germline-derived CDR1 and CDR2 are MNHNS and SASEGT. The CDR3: CASSEAYMDTEAFF. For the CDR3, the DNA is TGTGCCAGCAGTGAAGCTTACATGGACACTGAAGCTTTCTTT.

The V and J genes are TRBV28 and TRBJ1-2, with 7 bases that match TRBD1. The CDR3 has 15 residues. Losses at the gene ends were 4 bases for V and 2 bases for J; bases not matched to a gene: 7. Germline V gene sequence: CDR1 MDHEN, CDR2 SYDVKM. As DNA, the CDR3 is TGTGCCAGCAGTTCGCCTAAGGGACAGAACTATGGCTACACCTTC. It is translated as CASSSPKGQNYGYTF.

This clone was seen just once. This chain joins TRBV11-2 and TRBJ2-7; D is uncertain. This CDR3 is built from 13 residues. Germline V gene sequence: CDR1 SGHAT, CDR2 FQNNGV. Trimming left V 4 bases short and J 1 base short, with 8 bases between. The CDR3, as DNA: TGTGCCAGCAGCTATACTGAATCCTACGAGCAGTACTTC. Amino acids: CASSYTESYEQYF.

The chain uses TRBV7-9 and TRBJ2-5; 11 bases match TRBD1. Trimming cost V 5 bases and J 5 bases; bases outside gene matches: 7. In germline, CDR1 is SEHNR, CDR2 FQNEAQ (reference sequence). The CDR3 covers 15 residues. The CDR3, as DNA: TGTGCCAGCAGCCACGGACAGGGGGCGTGGGAGACCCAGTACTTC. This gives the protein CASSHGQGAWETQYF.

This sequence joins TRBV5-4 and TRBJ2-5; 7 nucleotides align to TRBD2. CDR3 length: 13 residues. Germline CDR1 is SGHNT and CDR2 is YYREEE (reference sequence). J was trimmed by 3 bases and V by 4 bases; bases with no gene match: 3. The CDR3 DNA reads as TGTGCCAGCAGCCCGGGACTAAAAGAGACCCAGTACTTC. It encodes CASSPGLKETQYF.

CDR3 DNA: TGTGCCAGCAGCGTAGCTCAGGGTTATGGCGGCTACACCTTC. As protein: CASSVAQGYGGYTF. This sequence joins TRBV9 and TRBJ1-2; tentatively, D is TRBD1 (5 bases). V shed 0 bases and J shed 8 bases, with 14 bases lying between them. The CDR3 covers 14 residues. Germline values: CDR1 SGDLS, CDR2 YYNGEE.

CDR3 bases: TGTGCCAGCAGCTCCGAAATCCCCCAGGGGGCGCATGGCTACACCTTC. It translates to CASSSEIPQGAHGYTF. V and J are TRBV7-9 and TRBJ1-2; the match to TRBD1 covers 8 bases. Germline V gene data show CDR1 as SEHNR and CDR2 as FQNEAQ (reference sequence). CDR3 length equals 16 residues. The junction had 13 bases not matched to a gene; V was cut back by 4 bases and J by 6 bases.